This entry lists 19 T cell receptor beta chains sequenced from one sample in a study of T cells after yellow fever vaccination. TCRdb processed the 5' RACE reads anew with MiXCR; each CDR3 protein has one entry. The sample consists of 500,000 to 700,000 distinct CDR3 sequences, 15% to 20% of them appearing once. Sequences were derived from PBMCs, sampled 15 days after the yellow fever booster vaccination. These receptors all stem from a young man who received the YFV17D yellow fever vaccine.

The rearrangement uses TRBV5-1 and TRBJ2-5; 7 bases match TRBD2. The CDR3 runs to 15 residues. Per germline, CDR1 SGHRS and CDR2 YFSETQ. The V gene end was trimmed by 0 bases and the J gene end by 2 bases; junction bases not matched to a gene: 4. The CDR3 region has the DNA TGCGCCAGCAGCTTGGCACTAGCGCGGCAAGAGACCCAGTACTTC. Translating it yields CASSLALARQETQYF.

This clonotype was seen only a few times. The chain carries TRBV5-1 and TRBJ2-2, with 8 bases lining up with TRBD2. The CDR3 extends over 16 amino acids. V lost 3 bases, J lost 4 bases, and 8 bases stayed unmatched. Germline V gene lookup returns CDR1 SGHRS and CDR2 YFSETQ. This chain's CDR3 is CASSSRLAQGTGELFF. In nucleotides, the CDR3 is TGCGCCAGCAGCTCTAGACTAGCGCAGGGCACCGGGGAGCTGTTTTTT. The full variable domain, rest sourced from reference TRBV5-1 and TRBJ2-2, is KAGVTQTPRYLIKTRGQQVTLSCSPISGHRSVSWYQQTPGQGLQFLFEYFSETQRNKGNFPGRFSGRQFSNSRSEMNVSTLELGDSALYLCASSSRLAQGTGELFFGEGSRLTVL.

This clonotype was observed a few times. V and J are TRBV25-1 and TRBJ2-5; 10 positions match TRBD1. J gave up 4 bases and V 4 bases, and 6 bases lay outside the gene matches. This CDR3 is built from 15 residues. Germline V lookup: CDR1 MGHDK, CDR2 SYGVNS. CDR3: CASSGQGARGETQYF. The DNA for the CDR3 is TGTGCCAGCAGTGGACAGGGGGCGCGGGGAGAGACCCAGTACTTC.

The sample holds a few counts of this clonotype. The rearrangement links TRBV20-1 to TRBJ2-3; 9 bases are shared with TRBD2. The germline gives CDR1 DFQATT, CDR2 SNEGSKA (reference sequence). The trim removed 6 bases at V and 4 bases at J, leaving 14 bases unmatched. CDR3 length: 16 amino acids. The CDR3 here is CSAPMAAGGRPDTQYF. The CDR3 DNA is TGCAGTGCCCCAATGGCGGCGGGGGGGCGCCCAGATACGCAGTATTTT.

The rearrangement links TRBV29-1 to TRBJ2-1; TRBD2 is a possible D gene (5 bases). Germline values: CDR1 SQVTM, CDR2 ANQGSEA. V lost 3 bases to trimming and J lost 5 bases, with 17 bases between them. CDR3 length: 15 residues. DNA of the CDR3: TGCAGCGTTGATAAGGTCATAGCGAGGAACAATGAGCAGTTCTTC. Protein product: CSVDKVIARNNEQFF.

This clonotype was seen a handful of times. The chain recombines TRBV5-6 with TRBJ2-1; the D is unclear. Trimming took 3 bases from V and 5 from J, leaving 12 bases between them. Germline V gene lookup returns CDR1 SGHDT and CDR2 YYEEEE. This CDR3 has 14 amino acids. CDR3 loop: CASSSLGGDNEQFF. The DNA of the CDR3 is TGTGCCAGCAGCTCCTTAGGTGGAGACAATGAGCAGTTCTTC.

V and J are TRBV20-1 and TRBJ2-1; possibly TRBD1 for D (6 bases). V dropped 0 bases and J dropped 2 bases, with 8 bases sitting between them. Looked up from germline, CDR1 is DFQATT and CDR2 is SNEGSKA (reference sequence). The CDR3 contains 14 residues. This CDR3 reads CSARDGDTYNEQFF. For the CDR3, the DNA is TGCAGTGCTAGAGATGGGGACACCTACAATGAGCAGTTCTTC.

In this sample, this clonotype turned up once. The rearrangement links TRBV7-2 to TRBJ2-5; 10 bases are a match to TRBD1. Germline CDR1 is SGHTA and CDR2 is FQGNSA. V gave up 4 bases and J gave up 5 bases; unmatched junction bases: 7. The CDR3 has 15 residues. DNA for the CDR3: TGTGCCAGCAGCTACAGACAGGGGGCGGTTGAGACCCAGTACTTC. Translating gives CASSYRQGAVETQYF.

This clonotype was recorded a few times. V and J are TRBV20-1 and TRBJ2-5, with D possibly being TRBD1 (5 bases). The CDR3 totals 12 residues. Germline CDR1 is DFQATT and CDR2 is SNEGSKA (reference sequence). The V end lost 2 bases, the J end lost 5 bases, and 9 bases lay between the germline ends. CDR3 coding DNA: TGCAGTGCTAGAAGGGGTTTGGAGACCCAGTACTTC. Translated: CSARRGLETQYF.

This clonotype has a handful of counts. The chain uses TRBV10-3 and TRBJ2-3; weak D call: TRBD1 (6 bases). The CDR3 length is 13 residues. In germline, CDR1 is ENHRY, CDR2 SYGVKD. The V and J ends lost 11 bases and 4 bases respectively, with 16 bases between them. DNA for the CDR3: TGTGCCGCAAGGACAGTTGGGGCAGATACGCAGTATTTT. Encoded protein: CAARTVGADTQYF.

This clonotype was seen a handful of times. The rearrangement uses TRBV15 and TRBJ1-1; D is undetermined. V was shortened by 1 base and J by 0 bases, with 9 bases between the two germline ends. Looked up from germline, CDR1 is LNHNV and CDR2 is YYDKDF (reference sequence). This CDR3 region has 15 residues. CDR3 sequence: CATSRGGRMNTEAFF. The CDR3 region has the DNA TGTGCCACCAGCAGAGGGGGTCGGATGAACACTGAAGCTTTCTTT.

The chain combines TRBV7-9 with TRBJ1-4, with D uncertain. The length of the CDR3 is 15 residues. Germline CDR1 is SEHNR and CDR2 is FQNEAQ (reference sequence). The V end was cut by 2 bases, the J end by 6 bases, with 13 bases between. The CDR3 DNA follows: TGTGCCAGCAGCTTATCGCTAACGTCCTATGAAAAACTGTTTTTT. Protein sequence: CASSLSLTSYEKLFF.

This clonotype was observed a few times. V gene TRBV20-1 combines with J gene TRBJ1-6; D is perhaps TRBD1 (5 bases). The CDR3 runs to 14 residues. Deletions cut 6 bases from V and 6 bases from J, with 15 bases between. CDR1 and CDR2 (germline): DFQATT, SNEGSKA (reference sequence). The CDR3 here is CSAGSGQGNSPLHF. The CDR3 DNA reads TGCAGTGCGGGCTCGGGGCAGGGTAATTCACCCCTCCACTTT.

In its sample, this clonotype was seen a few times. The chain has TRBV29-1 and TRBJ2-3, with 8 bases that match TRBD1. The trim removed 4 bases at V and 4 bases at J, leaving 4 bases unmatched. CDR3 size: 13 residues. Germline values: CDR1 SQVTM, CDR2 ANQGSEA. The CDR3 sequence: CSVGDRSPDTQYF. CDR3 DNA: TGCAGCGTTGGGGACAGGTCCCCAGATACGCAGTATTTT.

The V gene is TRBV5-1, the J gene TRBJ1-2; D gene uncertain. Trimming removed 6 bases at V and 0 bases at J, with 12 bases between. In germline, CDR1 is SGHRS, CDR2 YFSETQ. This CDR3 is 14 amino acids long. The CDR3 spells CASTRDLPNYGYTF. DNA of the CDR3: TGCGCCAGCACCAGAGACCTCCCTAACTATGGCTACACCTTC.

This clonotype was seen a few times. The chain joins TRBV12-3 or TRBV12-4 to TRBJ2-1, with 11 positions matching TRBD2. The V and J ends lost 3 bases and 9 bases, in that order; junction bases with no gene match: 16. The CDR3 has 18 residues. The CDR3 coding sequence is TGTGCCAGCAGTTTTGCCGTAGCGGGAGGGGACGACGGCTGTGAGCAGTTCTTC. It encodes CASSFAVAGGDDGCEQFF.

As for this clonotype: Relative to the germline gene, one junction end is altered; a read error may explain this. The CDR3 DNA follows: TGTGACAGCAGCTTGCGATCCGGCTCCTACGAGCAGTACTTC. Translating it yields CDSSLRSGSYEQYF. This chain links TRBV27 with TRBJ2-7, with D uncertain. The CDR3 has 14 amino acids. Germline assignment: CDR1 MNHEY and CDR2 SMNVEV (reference sequence).

The V and J genes are TRBV2 and TRBJ2-5, with D tentatively TRBD2 (6 bases). Trimming shortened V by 4 bases and J by 1 base, and 10 bases separated the two germline ends. This CDR3 is 14 amino acids long. Germline assignment: CDR1 SNHLY and CDR2 FYNNEI. CDR3 DNA: TGTGCCAGCAGTGGGGAGGCAGCCCAAGAGACCCAGTACTTC. Its translation is CASSGEAAQETQYF.

This clonotype was counted between two and nine times. The rearrangement links TRBV19 to TRBJ1-1; no clear D. This CDR3 is 17 amino acids long. V was pared by 1 base and J by 3 bases, with 18 bases between. Germline-derived CDR1 and CDR2 are LNHDA and SQIVND (reference sequence). The DNA of the CDR3 is TGTGCCAGTAGTATAGGGGGTGGAGGGAATAAGGACACTGAAGCTTTCTTT. It codes for CASSIGGGGNKDTEAFF.